Given below is one T cell receptor (beta chain) in context. This clone was observed a single time. Its antigen is unknown. No quality values exist for individual bases; no much larger clone is one base distant. This sample was taken from a study of blood T cell repertoires in COVID-19 (dated by TCRdb to the early 2020s). Context from the whole study: Collaborator samples came from the United States, Italy and Spain and covered acute and convalescent phases of COVID-19. A de-identified subject ID, COVID-19 status, age in years and sex were almost always included in the sample metadata. The repertoires were released in a freely available public database meant as a resource for research on the immune response to SARS-CoV-2. Subjects who had been exposed to COVID-19, were actively infected with it, or had recovered from it provided the deeply sampled blood TCRbeta repertoires that made up the dataset. Where available, HLA class I and class II types were obtained from metadata supplied by the sample provider rather than from assay-based typing. The prospective study material was composed of cDNA or gDNA derived from T cells, B-cell-depleted T cells, or PBMCs. The samples were drawn from the first 160 participants of the ongoing ImmuneRACE study and from 950 to 1,500 subjects provided by 6 global collaborators. Overall results and qualifications from the work: Clinical and demographic metadata were provided uncurated, with the amount varying by source and participant.

V is clipped by 0 bases and J by 0 bases, and the sequence between their germline boundaries is 6 bases long. The germline V gene (reference sequence) gives CDR1 as LNHNV and CDR2 as YYDKDF. Taken from cysteine to phenylalanine, the CDR3 has 16 residues. CDR3 DNA only is kept here, 48 bases in frame from base 1. TCRbeta CDR3 regions were amplified from genomic DNA using the immunoSEQ Assay, a bias-controlled multiplex PCR. On the authors' methods: Nucleated cell counts per sample were estimated from amplification of reference gene primers within the assay. To quantify the absolute abundance of each unique TCRbeta CDR3 rearrangement, sequence reads were collapsed and filtered. Productive Simpson clonality was computed per sample as the square root of Simpson's diversity index over productive rearrangements. The source is immuneACCESS, and TCRdb retained only in-frame sequences with V and J called. Part of the clones is not carried over; for the studies checked, unresolved V genes explain less than half of this, and the remainder is unexplained. The V and J calls and clone size were taken over from that table, and D and trimming were inferred from the DNA. Here the sample has some 200,000 clones; around nine tenths occur a single time. The ten largest clonotypes hold around 13% of the sample.

At one collaborating source in Seattle, patients were enrolled during active infection and were followed longitudinally through the course of disease. Whole blood was collected in K2EDTA tubes by collaborating institutions according to the institutions' own protocols. For TCRbeta analysis, collaborators shipped samples in one of three forms: frozen whole blood, isolated PBMCs, or DNA extracted from either of those sample types. The sequencing input was peripheral blood. The chain links TRBV15 with TRBJ2-6, with the D gene not clear enough to name. The clonotype was recovered from a woman aged 70 to 79 with COVID-19, enrolled during active disease. The bases read TGTGCCACCAGCAGAGAGGCAGTCTCTGGGGCCAACGTCCTGACTTTC. Translated, this gives CATSREAVSGANVLTF.